This section outlines one T cell receptor (beta chain) sequence together with its context. Its antigen is undetermined. Produced via immunoSEQ multiplex PCR; TCRdb's table is partial and in-frame only. The table lists approximately 200,000 clones, 90% to 95% of them singletons. This sample is part of a study of T cell responses to AZD1222 COVID-19 vaccine. Study-wide findings and caveats: There were vaccine-associated CD4 TCRs across spike, dominant at 160-218 and 743-854. Most donors were white British and more were female, and clonal diversity was possibly underestimated. An increase in Spike-specific TCR breadth and depth was observed after two AZD1222 doses.

The ends lost 5 bases at V and 4 bases at J; junction bases unmatched: 6. The CDR3 is made up of 16 amino acids. Germline V CDR1 and CDR2: SGHAT, FQNNGV. This clonotype was sampled from an adult in good health. The V and J genes are TRBV11-2 and TRBJ2-7, with 15 positions matching TRBD2. This specimen consisted of peripheral blood, obtained on day 0 of AZD1222 vaccination. The CDR3 DNA follows: TGTGCCAGCAGCATGGGGACTAGCGGGAGGTTGTACGAGCAGTACTTC. This translates into CASSMGTSGRLYEQYF.